The TCR beta chain described here comes from a study of blood T cell repertoires in COVID-19. Overall study context: Sites in the United States, Italy and Spain provided acute and convalescent COVID-19 samples. T cells, B-cell-depleted T cells, or PBMCs provided the cDNA or gDNA that served as material.

V was clipped by 6 bases and J by 4 bases, with 12 bases between them. Per the germline V gene, CDR1 is LNHDA and CDR2 is SQIVND (reference sequence). CDR3 length equals 13 residues. Per the original methods: Reference gene primer amplification yielded estimated nucleated cell counts. Measured with immunoSEQ multiplex PCR; TCRdb has only the in-frame clones, and not every one. The D gene and trimming were derived from the DNA, and the V and J assignments and clone size from that table. The data show about 97,000 clones, about 90% seen once. The specimen sequenced was peripheral blood. This sequence was found in a woman aged 25 to 39 with acute or convalescent COVID-19. V and J are TRBV19 and TRBJ1-1; D is uncertain. For the CDR3, the DNA is TGTGCCAGTAGAATGGCGGGGTCCACTGAAGCTTTCTTT. It translates to CASRMAGSTEAFF.